The clone carrying this T cell receptor (beta chain) was seen more than once but under ten times. As yet, its antigen is unknown. Both about-4-week and about-12-week second-dose recipients were combined. The CDR3 is 13 residues long. CDR1 and CDR2 from the germline V gene are DFQATT and SNEGSKA (reference sequence). V lost 3 bases, J lost 4 bases, and 10 bases lay in between. The sample belongs to a study of T cell responses to AZD1222 COVID-19 vaccine. Method: immunoSEQ multiplex PCR; TCRdb's copy keeps in-frame clones and lacks some. This table has around 140,000 clones, 80% to 95% appearing once. Regarding the study as a whole: The study found Spike-specific TCR breadth and depth rose after two AZD1222 doses. Researchers report vaccine-associated CD4 TCRs spanning spike, with dominance at 160-218 and 743-854.

The clonotype originates from an adult who received the AZD1222 COVID-19 vaccine. Sequenced here: peripheral blood, sampled 28 days after the second AZD1222 dose. The rearrangement uses TRBV20-1 and TRBJ1-5; D gene unclear. This CDR3 reads CSASLSPNQPQHF. The DNA for the CDR3 is TGCAGTGCTAGTTTGAGCCCAAATCAGCCCCAGCATTTT.